This T cell receptor beta chain was sequenced during a study of human T cells and chemical hapten exposure. Across the study: A 2 cm by 2 cm inner upper arm patch received 2% DPC for sensitization. TCR yields differed between samples (mainly from small differences in pooled library volume). Patch tests applied 0.01% DPC to the upper back, read at 6 days.

Comments on this clonotype: Its antigen remains unknown.

The study's findings and limits: Expanded TCRs produced significantly more large CDR3 similarity clusters than controls did.

With 3 bases clipped from V and 0 bases from J, the junction kept 6 bases outside the gene matches. CDR1 is DFQATT and CDR2 is SNEGSKA in the germline V gene (reference sequence). This CDR3 comprises 15 residues. As for time point: patch test 3, about 24 weeks after DPC sensitization. The treatment is: therapeutic diphenylcyclopropenone sensitization with weekly scalp DPC. In TCRdb, the RACE reads were re-called with MiXCR into one record per CDR3 protein. The sample consists of some 91,000 distinct CDR3 sequences, 27% of them appearing once. The specimen was whole blood, collected in connection with sensitization to the hapten diphenylcyclopropenone (DPC). The chain couples TRBV20-1 to TRBJ2-3; TRBD2 agrees at 7 bases. This receptor was identified in a middle-aged man with alopecia areata. Some clones in this sample may be carry-over from other donors' samples. As DNA, the CDR3 is TGCAGTGCTAGGAGAGCGGGATTTAGCACAGATACGCAGTATTTT. It is translated as CSARRAGFSTDTQYF.